This TCR beta chain is from a study of T cell responses to AZD1222 COVID-19 vaccine. Study-level points and caveats: Nearly half of the spike-specific TCRs reportedly recognize variant regions that carry no mutations.

Clones were sequenced by immunoSEQ multiplex PCR, and TCRdb holds only the in-frame ones, with some missing. The table has approximately 110,000 clones, 92% seen once; the top ten hold 1.2%. Germline V gene lookup returns CDR1 ENHRY and CDR2 SYGVKD. This CDR3 comprises 13 residues. V was clipped by 7 bases and J by 0 bases, with 10 bases between them. As concerns this clone: Its cognate antigen is unknown.

This sample comprised peripheral blood, obtained on day 0 of AZD1222 vaccination. This TCR was sampled from an adult in good health. The chain has TRBV10-3 and TRBJ2-7, with D possibly matching TRBD2 (6 bases). Here the CDR3 reads CAIKDGSSYEQYF. The CDR3 region has the DNA TGTGCCATCAAGGACGGGAGCTCCTACGAGCAGTACTTC.